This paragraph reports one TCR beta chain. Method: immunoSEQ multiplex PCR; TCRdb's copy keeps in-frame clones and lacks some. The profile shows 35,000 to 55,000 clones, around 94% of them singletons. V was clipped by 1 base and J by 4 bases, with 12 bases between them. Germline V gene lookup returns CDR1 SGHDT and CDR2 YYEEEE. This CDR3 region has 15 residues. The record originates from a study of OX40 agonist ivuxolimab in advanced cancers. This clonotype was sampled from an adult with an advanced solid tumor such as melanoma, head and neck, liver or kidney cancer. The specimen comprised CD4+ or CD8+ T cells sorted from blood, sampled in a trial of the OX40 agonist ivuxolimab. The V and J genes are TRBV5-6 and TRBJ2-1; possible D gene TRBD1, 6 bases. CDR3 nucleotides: TGTGCCAGCAGCTTGTCACAGGGCGAGTACAATGAGCAGTTCTTC. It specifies CASSLSQGEYNEQFF.